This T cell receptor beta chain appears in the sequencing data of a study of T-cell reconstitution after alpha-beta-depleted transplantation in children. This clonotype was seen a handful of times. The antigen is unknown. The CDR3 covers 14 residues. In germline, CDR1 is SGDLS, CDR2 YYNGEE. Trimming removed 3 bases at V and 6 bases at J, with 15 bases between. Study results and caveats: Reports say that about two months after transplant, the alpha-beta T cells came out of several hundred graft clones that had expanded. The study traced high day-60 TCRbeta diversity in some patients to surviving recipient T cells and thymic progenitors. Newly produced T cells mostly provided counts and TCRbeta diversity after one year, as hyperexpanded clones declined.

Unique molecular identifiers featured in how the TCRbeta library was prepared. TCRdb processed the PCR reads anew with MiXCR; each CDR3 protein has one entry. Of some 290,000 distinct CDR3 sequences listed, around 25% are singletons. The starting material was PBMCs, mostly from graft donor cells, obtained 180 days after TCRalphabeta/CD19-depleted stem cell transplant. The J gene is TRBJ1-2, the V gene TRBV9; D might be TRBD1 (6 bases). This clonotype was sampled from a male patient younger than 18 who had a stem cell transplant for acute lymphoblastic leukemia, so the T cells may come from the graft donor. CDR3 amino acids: CASSAHRGLNGYTF. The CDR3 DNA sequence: TGTGCCAGCAGCGCCCACCGGGGGCTGAATGGCTACACCTTC.